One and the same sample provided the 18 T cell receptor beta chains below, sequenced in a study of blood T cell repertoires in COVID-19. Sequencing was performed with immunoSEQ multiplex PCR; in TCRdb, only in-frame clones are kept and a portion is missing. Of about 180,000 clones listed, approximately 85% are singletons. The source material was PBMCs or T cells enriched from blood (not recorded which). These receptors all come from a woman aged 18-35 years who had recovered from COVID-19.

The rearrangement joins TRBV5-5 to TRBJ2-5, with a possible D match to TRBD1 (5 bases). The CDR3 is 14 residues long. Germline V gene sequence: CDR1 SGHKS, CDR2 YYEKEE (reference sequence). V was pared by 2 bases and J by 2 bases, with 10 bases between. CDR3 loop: CASSFLQGQETQYF. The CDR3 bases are TGTGCCAGCAGCTTTCTCCAGGGACAAGAGACCCAGTACTTC.

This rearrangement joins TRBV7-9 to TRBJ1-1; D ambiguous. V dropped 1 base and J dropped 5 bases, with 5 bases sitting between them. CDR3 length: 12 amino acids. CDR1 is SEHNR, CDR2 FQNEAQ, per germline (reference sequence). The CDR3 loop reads CASSLVATEAFF. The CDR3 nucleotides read TGTGCCAGCAGCTTAGTTGCGACTGAAGCTTTCTTT.

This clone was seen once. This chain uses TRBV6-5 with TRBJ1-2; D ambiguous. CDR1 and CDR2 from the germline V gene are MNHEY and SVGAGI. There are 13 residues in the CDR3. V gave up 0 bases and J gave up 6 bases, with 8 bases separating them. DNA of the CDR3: TGTGCCAGCAGTTACTCCTTCTTTGATGGCTACACCTTC. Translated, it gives CASSYSFFDGYTF.

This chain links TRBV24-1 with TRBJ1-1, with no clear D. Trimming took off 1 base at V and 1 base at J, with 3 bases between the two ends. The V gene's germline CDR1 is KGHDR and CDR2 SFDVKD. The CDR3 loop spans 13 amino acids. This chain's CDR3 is CATSDFGNTEAFF. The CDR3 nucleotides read TGTGCCACCAGTGATTTCGGGAACACTGAAGCTTTCTTT.

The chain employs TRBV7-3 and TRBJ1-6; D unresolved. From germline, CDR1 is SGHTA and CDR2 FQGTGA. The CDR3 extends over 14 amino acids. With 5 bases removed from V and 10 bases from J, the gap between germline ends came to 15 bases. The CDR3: CASSNAASGSPLHF. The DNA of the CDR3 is TGTGCCAGCAGCAACGCCGCAAGTGGCTCACCCCTCCACTTT.

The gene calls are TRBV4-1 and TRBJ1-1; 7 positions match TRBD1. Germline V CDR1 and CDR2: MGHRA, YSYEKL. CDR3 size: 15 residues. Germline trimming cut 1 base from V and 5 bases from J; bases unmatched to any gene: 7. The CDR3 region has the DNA TGCGCCAGCAGCCAAGCTTACAGGGGCCGGACTGAAGCTTTCTTT. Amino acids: CASSQAYRGRTEAFF.

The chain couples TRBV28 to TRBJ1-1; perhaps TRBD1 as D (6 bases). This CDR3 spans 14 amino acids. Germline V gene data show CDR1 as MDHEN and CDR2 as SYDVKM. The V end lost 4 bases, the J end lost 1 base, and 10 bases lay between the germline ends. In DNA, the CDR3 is TGTGCCAGCAGTTACAGGGCTTCGAACACTGAAGCTTTCTTT. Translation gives CASSYRASNTEAFF.

CDR3 residues: CASSQDRLARSEQYF. In DNA form, the CDR3 reads TGTGCCAGCAGCCAAGATAGACTAGCGCGGTCCGAGCAGTACTTC. This chain joins TRBV3-1 (or the pseudogene TRBV3-2) and TRBJ2-7, with TRBD2 identical over 8 bases. V trimming: 0 bases; J trimming: 6 bases; junction bases outside the gene matches: 7. CDR1 is LGHDT, CDR2 YNNKEL, per germline (reference sequence). The CDR3 is 15 residues long.

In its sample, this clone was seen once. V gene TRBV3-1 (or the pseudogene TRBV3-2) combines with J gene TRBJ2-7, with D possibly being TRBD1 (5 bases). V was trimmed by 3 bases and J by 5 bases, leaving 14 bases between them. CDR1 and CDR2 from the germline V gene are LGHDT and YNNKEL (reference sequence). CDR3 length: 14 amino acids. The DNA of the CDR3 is TGTGCCAGCAGCCACCTCAGGGAAATCAACGAGCAGTACTTC. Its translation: CASSHLREINEQYF.

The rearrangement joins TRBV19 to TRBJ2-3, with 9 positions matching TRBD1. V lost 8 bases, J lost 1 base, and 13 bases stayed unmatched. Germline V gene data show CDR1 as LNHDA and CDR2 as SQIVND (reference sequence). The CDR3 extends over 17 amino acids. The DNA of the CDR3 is TGTGCCAGTTCCCGCCAAAGGACAGGGGCGGGCACAGATACGCAGTATTTT. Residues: CASSRQRTGAGTDTQYF. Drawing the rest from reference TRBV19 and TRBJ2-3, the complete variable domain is DGGITQSPKYLFRKEGQNVTLSCEQNLNHDAMYWYRQDPGQGLRLIYYSQIVNDFQKGDIAEGYSVSREKKESFPLTVTSAQKNPTAFYLCASSRQRTGAGTDTQYFGPGTRLTVL.

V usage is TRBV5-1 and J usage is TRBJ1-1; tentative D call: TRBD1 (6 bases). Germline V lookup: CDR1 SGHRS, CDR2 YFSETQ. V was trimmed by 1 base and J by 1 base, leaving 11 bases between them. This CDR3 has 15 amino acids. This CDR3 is CASSLSGQSNTEAFF. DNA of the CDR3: TGCGCCAGCAGCTTGTCAGGACAGTCGAACACTGAAGCTTTCTTT.

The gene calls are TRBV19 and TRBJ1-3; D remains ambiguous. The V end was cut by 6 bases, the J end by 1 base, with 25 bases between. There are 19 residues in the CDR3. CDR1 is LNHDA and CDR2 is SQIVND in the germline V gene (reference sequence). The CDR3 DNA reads TGTGCCAGTAGCCCTGCCGCGGCCCGACCCGATTTTTCTGGAAACACCATATATTTT. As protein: CASSPAAARPDFSGNTIYF. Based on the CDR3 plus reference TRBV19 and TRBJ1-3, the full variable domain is DGGITQSPKYLFRKEGQNVTLSCEQNLNHDAMYWYRQDPGQGLRLIYYSQIVNDFQKGDIAEGYSVSREKKESFPLTVTSAQKNPTAFYLCASSPAAARPDFSGNTIYFGEGSWLTVV.

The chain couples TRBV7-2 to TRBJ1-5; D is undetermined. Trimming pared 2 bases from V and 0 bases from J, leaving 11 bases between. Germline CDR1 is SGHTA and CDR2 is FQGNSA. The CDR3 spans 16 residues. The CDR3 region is CASSLQTGASNQPQHF. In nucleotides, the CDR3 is TGTGCCAGCAGCTTACAAACGGGAGCTAGCAATCAGCCCCAGCATTTT. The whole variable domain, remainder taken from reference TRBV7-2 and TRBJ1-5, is GAGVSQSPSNKVTEKGKDVELRCDPISGHTALYWYRQSLGQGLEFLIYFQGNSAPDKSGLPSDRFSAERTGGSVSTLTIQRTQQEDSAVYLCASSLQTGASNQPQHFGDGTRLSIL.

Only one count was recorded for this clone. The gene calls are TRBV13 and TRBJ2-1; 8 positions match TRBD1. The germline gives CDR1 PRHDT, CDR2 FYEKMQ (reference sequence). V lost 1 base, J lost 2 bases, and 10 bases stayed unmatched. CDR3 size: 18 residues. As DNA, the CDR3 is TGTGCCAGCAGCTTAGCCATCAGGGGGCCGGAGACCTACAATGAGCAGTTCTTC. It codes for CASSLAIRGPETYNEQFF.

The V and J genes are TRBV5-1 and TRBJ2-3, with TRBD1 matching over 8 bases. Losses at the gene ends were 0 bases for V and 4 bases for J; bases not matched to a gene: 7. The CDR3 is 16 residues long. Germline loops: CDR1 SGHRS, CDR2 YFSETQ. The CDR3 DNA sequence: TGCGCCAGCAGCTTGGCCGGGACAGGCGCCCCAGATACGCAGTATTTT. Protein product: CASSLAGTGAPDTQYF.

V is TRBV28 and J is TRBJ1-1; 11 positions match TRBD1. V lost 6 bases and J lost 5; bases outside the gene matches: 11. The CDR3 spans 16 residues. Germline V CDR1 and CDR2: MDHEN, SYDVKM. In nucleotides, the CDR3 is TGTGCCAGCAGCCTTAGGACAGGGGGCGTCGGGACTGAAGCTTTCTTT. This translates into CASSLRTGGVGTEAFF. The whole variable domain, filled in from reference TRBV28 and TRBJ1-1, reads DVKVTQSSRYLVKRTGEKVFLECVQDMDHENMFWYRQDPGLGLRLIYFSYDVKMKEKGDIPEGYSVSREKKERFSLILESASTNQTSMYLCASSLRTGGVGTEAFFGQGTRLTVV.

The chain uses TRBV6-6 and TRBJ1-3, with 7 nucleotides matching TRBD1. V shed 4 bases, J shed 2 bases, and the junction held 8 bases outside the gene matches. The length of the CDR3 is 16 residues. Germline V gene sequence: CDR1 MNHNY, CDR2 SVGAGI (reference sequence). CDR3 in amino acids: CASSSGTETAGNTIYF. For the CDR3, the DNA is TGTGCCAGCAGTTCAGGGACAGAAACGGCTGGAAACACCATATATTTT.

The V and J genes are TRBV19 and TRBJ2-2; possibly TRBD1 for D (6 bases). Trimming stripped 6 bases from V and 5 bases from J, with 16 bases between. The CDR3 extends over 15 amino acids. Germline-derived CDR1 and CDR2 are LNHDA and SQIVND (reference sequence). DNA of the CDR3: TGTGCCAGTAGGCTAGGGGGACCTCGGACCGGGGAGCTGTTTTTT. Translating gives CASRLGGPRTGELFF.